The T cell receptor (beta chain) described here comes from a study of T cell repertoires and HLA-DP antigens. The junction had 4 bases not matched to a gene; V was cut back by 5 bases and J by 2 bases. Germline V lookup: CDR1 MNHEY, CDR2 SVGAGI. CDR3 length equals 14 residues. This clone was counted a single time. Its antigen is not known. Measured with immunoSEQ multiplex PCR; TCRdb has only the in-frame clones, and not every one. The table has 65,000 to 90,000 clones, around three quarters seen once; the top ten hold 1.5% to 2%. The rearrangement links TRBV6-5 to TRBJ1-1; TRBD1 aligns across 8 bases. The sequence was collected from a man between 60 and 75 years old in good health and CMV-seronegative. Sequencing was performed on CD4+ T cells from PBMCs. The DNA of the CDR3 is TGTGCCAGCAGTACCCAGGGGGCCAACACTGAAGCTTTCTTT. Translated: CASSTQGANTEAFF.